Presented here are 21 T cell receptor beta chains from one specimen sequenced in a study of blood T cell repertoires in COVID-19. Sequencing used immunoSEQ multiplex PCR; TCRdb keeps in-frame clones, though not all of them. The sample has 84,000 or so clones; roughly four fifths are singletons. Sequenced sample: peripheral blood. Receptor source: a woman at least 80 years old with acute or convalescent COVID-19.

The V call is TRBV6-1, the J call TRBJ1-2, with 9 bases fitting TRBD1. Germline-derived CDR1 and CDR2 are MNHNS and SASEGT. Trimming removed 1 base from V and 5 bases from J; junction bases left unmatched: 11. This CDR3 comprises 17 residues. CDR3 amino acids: CASSEGSRGTGSYGYTF. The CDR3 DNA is TGTGCCAGCAGTGAAGGGTCGAGAGGGACAGGGAGTTATGGCTACACCTTC.

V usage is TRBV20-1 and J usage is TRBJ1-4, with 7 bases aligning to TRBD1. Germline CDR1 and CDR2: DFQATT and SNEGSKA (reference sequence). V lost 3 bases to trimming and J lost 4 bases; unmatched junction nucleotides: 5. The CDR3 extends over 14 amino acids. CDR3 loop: CSASYRGYNEKLFF. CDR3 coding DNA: TGCAGTGCTAGTTACAGGGGATATAATGAAAAACTGTTTTTT.

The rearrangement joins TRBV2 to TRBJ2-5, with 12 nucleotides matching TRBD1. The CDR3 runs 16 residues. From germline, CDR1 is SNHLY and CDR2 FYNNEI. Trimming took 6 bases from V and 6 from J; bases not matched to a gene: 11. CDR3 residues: CASSGTGGAFVKTQYF. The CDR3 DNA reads TGTGCCAGCAGCGGGACAGGGGGCGCGTTTGTGAAGACCCAGTACTTC.

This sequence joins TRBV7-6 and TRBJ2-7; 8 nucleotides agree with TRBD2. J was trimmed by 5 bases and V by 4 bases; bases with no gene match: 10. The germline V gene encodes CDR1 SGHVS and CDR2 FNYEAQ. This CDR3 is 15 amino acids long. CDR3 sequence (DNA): TGTGCCAGCAGCTCTACCGGGACTAGATCCCACGAGCAGTACTTC. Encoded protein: CASSSTGTRSHEQYF.

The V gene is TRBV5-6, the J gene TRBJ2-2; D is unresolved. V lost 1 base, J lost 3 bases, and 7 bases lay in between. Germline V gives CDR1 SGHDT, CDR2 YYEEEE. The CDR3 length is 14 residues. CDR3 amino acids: CASSLSSYTGELFF. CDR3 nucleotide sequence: TGTGCCAGCAGCTTGTCTTCTTACACCGGGGAGCTGTTTTTT.

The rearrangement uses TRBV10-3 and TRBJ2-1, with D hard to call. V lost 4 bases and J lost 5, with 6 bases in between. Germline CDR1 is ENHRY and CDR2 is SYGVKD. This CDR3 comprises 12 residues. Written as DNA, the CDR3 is TGTGCCATCAGTGTGCAGAACAATGAGCAGTTCTTC. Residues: CAISVQNNEQFF.

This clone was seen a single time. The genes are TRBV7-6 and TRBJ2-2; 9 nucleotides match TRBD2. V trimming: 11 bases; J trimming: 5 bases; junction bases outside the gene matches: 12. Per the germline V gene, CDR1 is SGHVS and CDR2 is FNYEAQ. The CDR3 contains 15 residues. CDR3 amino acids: CAASSGRAGTGELFF. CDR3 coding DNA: TGTGCCGCCAGTAGCGGGAGAGCTGGAACCGGGGAGCTGTTTTTT.

The CDR3 bases are TGTGCCAGCAGTTATTCGCAGGGTTCGGTAAGGTACAATGAGCAGTTCTTC. Amino acid sequence: CASSYSQGSVRYNEQFF. The chain has TRBV6-9 and TRBJ2-1; tentative D call: TRBD1 (5 bases). This CDR3 spans 17 amino acids. Germline CDR1 reads MNHGY; CDR2 reads SVAAGI. The ends were cut back, 0 bases at V and 4 bases at J, with 16 bases in the middle.

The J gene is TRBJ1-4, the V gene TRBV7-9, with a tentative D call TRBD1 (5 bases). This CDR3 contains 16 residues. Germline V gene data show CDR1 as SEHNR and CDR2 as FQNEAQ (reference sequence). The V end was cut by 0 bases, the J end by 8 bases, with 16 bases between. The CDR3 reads CASSLALGGVGEKLFF. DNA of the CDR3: TGTGCCAGCAGCTTAGCGCTCGGGGGAGTTGGAGAAAAACTGTTTTTT.

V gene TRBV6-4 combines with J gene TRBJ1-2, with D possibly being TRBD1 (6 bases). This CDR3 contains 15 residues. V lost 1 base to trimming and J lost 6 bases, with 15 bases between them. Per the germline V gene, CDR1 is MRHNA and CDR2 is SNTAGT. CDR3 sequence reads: CASSDLNPGVHGYTF. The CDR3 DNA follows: TGTGCCAGCAGTGACTTAAACCCAGGGGTACATGGCTACACCTTC.

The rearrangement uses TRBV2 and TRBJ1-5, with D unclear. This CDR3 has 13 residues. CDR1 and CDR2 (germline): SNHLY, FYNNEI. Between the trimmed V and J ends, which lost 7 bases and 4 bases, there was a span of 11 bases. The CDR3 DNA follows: TGTGCCAGCACTAAAGGACTAAATCAGCCCCAGCATTTT. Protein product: CASTKGLNQPQHF.

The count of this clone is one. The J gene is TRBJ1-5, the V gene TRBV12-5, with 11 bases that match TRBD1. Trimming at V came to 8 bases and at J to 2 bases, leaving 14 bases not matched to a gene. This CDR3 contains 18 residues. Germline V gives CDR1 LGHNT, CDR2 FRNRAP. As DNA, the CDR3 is TGTGCTAGTCTCCCTTCGGACAGGGGGCCCTATGGCAATCAGCCCCAGCATTTT. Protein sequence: CASLPSDRGPYGNQPQHF.

The CDR3 nucleotides read TGTGCCACCCTGACAGGGGTTTCCCACGAGCAGTACTTC. Its protein is CATLTGVSHEQYF. The J gene is TRBJ2-7, the V gene TRBV6-5, with 8 bases aligning to TRBD1. The CDR3 consists of 13 residues. Unmatched junction bases numbered 10, after V lost 10 bases and J lost 5 bases. CDR1 is MNHEY and CDR2 is SVGAGI in the germline V gene.

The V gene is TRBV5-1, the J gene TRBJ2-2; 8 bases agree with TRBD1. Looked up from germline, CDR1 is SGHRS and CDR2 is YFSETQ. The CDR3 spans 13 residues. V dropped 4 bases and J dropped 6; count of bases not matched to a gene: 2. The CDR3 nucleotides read TGCGCCAGCAGCCCGGACAGGGCCGGGGAGCTGTTTTTT. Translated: CASSPDRAGELFF.

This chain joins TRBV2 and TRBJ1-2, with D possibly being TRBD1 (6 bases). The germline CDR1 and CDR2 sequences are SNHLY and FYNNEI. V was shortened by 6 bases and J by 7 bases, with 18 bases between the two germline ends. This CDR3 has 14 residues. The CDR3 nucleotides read TGTGCCAGCAGCTCGGACAGTCCGAGGGCTGGCTACACCTTC. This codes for CASSSDSPRAGYTF.

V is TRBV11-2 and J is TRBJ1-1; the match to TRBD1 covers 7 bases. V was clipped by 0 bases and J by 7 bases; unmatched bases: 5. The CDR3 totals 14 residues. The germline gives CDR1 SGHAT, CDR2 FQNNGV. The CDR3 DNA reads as TGTGCCAGCAGCTTAGACCCAGGGGGAAATGAAGCTTTCTTT. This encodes CASSLDPGGNEAFF.

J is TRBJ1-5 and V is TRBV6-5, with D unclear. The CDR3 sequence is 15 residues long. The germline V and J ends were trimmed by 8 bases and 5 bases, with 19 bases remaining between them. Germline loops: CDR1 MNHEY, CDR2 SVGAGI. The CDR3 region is CASLGGGPSHQPQHF. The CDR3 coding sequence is TGTGCCAGCTTAGGTGGCGGCCCCAGTCATCAGCCCCAGCATTTT.

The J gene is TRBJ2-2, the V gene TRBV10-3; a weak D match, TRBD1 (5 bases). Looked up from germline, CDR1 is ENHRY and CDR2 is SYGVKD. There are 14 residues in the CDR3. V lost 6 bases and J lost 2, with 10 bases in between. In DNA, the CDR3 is TGTGCCATCAGATTGACAGATAACACCGGGGAGCTGTTTTTT. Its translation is CAIRLTDNTGELFF.

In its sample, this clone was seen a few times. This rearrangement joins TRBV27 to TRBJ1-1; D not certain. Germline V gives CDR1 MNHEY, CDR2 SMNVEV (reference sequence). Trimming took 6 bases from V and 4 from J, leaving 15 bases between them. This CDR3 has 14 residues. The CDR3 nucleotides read TGTGCCAGCAGCTCATATCGAGGGTTCACTGAAGCTTTCTTT. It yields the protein CASSSYRGFTEAFF.

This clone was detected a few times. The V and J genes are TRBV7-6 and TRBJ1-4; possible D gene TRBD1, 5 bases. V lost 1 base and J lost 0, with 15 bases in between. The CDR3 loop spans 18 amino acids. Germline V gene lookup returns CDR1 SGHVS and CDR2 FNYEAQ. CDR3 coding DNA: TGTGCCAGCAGCTTAGTAGCGGCAGGGAGCGCAACTAATGAAAAACTGTTTTTT. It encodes CASSLVAAGSATNEKLFF. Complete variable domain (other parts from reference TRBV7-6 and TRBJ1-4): GAGVSQSPRYKVTKRGQDVALRCDPISGHVSLYWYRQALGQGPEFLTYFNYEAQQDKSGLPNDRFSAERPEGSISTLTIQRTEQRDSAMYRCASSLVAAGSATNEKLFFGSGTQLSVL.

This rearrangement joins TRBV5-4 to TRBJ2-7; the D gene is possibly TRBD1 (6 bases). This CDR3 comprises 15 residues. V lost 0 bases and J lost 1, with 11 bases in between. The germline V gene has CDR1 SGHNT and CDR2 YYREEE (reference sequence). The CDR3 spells CASSLDRARSYEQYF. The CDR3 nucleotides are TGTGCCAGCAGCTTGGACAGGGCTAGGTCCTACGAGCAGTACTTC.